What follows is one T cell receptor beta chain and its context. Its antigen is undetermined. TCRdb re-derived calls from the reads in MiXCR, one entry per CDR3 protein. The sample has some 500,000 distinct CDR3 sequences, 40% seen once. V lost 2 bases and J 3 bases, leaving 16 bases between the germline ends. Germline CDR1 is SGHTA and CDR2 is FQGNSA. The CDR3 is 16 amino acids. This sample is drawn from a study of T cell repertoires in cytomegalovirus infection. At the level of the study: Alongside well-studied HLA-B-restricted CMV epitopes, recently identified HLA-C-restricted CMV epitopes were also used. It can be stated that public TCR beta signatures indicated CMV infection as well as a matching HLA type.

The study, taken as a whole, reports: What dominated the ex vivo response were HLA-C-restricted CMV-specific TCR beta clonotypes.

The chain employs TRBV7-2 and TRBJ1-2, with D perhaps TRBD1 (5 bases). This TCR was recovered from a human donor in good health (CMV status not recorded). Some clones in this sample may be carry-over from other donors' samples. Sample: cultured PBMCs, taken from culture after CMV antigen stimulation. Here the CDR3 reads CASSLTVGDSYYGYTF. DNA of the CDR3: TGTGCCAGCAGCTTAACGGTGGGGGACTCTTACTATGGCTACACCTTC.